Here is one TCR beta chain with its context. The data were taken from a study of Graves' ophthalmopathy and Graves' hyperthyroidism. Study context: Pretreatment peripheral blood was obtained at initial diagnosis.

This CDR3 is 15 amino acids long. V lost 9 bases, J lost 1 base, and 4 bases stayed unmatched. Germline V gene sequence: CDR1 WSHSY, CDR2 SAAADI. From RNA, the CDR3 regions of TCR beta chains were amplified and sequenced. RT-PCR with HTBI primers came first, then second-round multiplex PCR. TCRdb itself ran the multiplex PCR reads through MiXCR, one entry per CDR3 protein. Of hundreds of thousands of distinct CDR3 sequences in the sample, approximately 40% are singletons; the top ten hold about 40%. Exclusion criteria comprised other autoimmune diseases, uncontrolled infections, pregnancy or lactation in patients. It was on clinical symptoms, serum thyroxine, TRAb, thyroid ultrasound and orbital computed tomography that diagnosis relied. The PBMC fraction was derived from about 10 ml of fresh peripheral blood.

Material for sequencing was peripheral blood. The V gene is TRBV10-2, the J gene TRBJ2-5, with 14 bases matching TRBD2. This sequence originates from an adult man with Graves' ophthalmopathy. CDR3 residues: CASRTSGRSQETQYF. For the CDR3, the DNA is TGCGCCAGTAGGACTAGCGGGAGGTCCCAAGAGACCCAGTACTTC.